The 26 T cell receptor beta chains reported below all come from one sample, sequenced in a study of CXCR3-negative and CXCR3-positive naive CD8 T cells (dated by TCRdb to about 2019). Their antigen targets remain unknown. Results and caveats for the whole study, not just this receptor: Compared with CXCR3-negative naive cells, CXCR3-positive naive cells had TRB CDR3s with higher hydrophobicity (lower Kidera factor 4), lower energy, and higher strength and volume indices.

Data came from a NextSeq 550. The Human TCR Profiling Kit (MiLaboratory) was used to prepare UMI-labeled 5' RACE TRB cDNA libraries. The reads were reprocessed in TCRdb, with one entry per CDR3 protein sequence and no accompanying DNA. This specimen's table enumerates tens of thousands of distinct CDR3 sequences. Approximately 0.8% of the sample belongs to the ten largest clones. The sample consisted of naive CXCR3+ CD8+ T cells from blood. The intended sense of this specimen's cell subset or site label: CD45RO-CCR7+CD27+CD95- naive CD8+ T cells expressing CXCR3 (TNR3+). The receptors originated from a human donor in good health. Some clones in this sample may be carry-over from other donors' samples.

The gene calls are TRBV2 and TRBJ2-7; the TCRdb call, TRBD1, lacks DNA for checking. Germline-derived CDR1 and CDR2 are SNHLY and FYNNEI. The CDR3 is made up of 17 amino acids. The CDR3: CASSEVARNRRTNEQYF.

The rearrangement joins TRBV7-8 to TRBJ1-1; the TCRdb D gene call, TRBD1, has no DNA to confirm it. The CDR3 contains 16 residues. Germline CDR1 and CDR2: SGHVS and FQNEAQ. The CDR3: CASSRLGQFMNTEAFF.

V usage is TRBV12-3 or TRBV12-4 and J usage is TRBJ1-1. The CDR3 contains 14 residues. The CDR3 protein is CASRLGPGDTEAFF.

The chain recombines TRBV7-2 with TRBJ2-1; TCRdb picks TRBD1, but there is no DNA to check that call. Germline assignment: CDR1 SGHTA and CDR2 FQGNSA. The CDR3 is 13 residues long. This chain's CDR3 is CASRTGGYNVQFF.

V and J are TRBV27 and TRBJ2-1. The germline gives CDR1 MNHEY, CDR2 SMNVEV (reference sequence). The CDR3 consists of 15 residues. This CDR3 reads CASSLYQGSYNEQFF.

The gene calls are TRBV29-1 and TRBJ2-7. The CDR3 consists of 11 residues. CDR1 is SQVTM, CDR2 ANQGSEA, per germline. The CDR3 protein is CSAGTPVEQYF.

The chain uses TRBV29-1 and TRBJ2-3; TCRdb calls TRBD2, which cannot be checked without DNA. In germline, CDR1 is SQVTM, CDR2 ANQGSEA. This CDR3 region has 16 residues. The CDR3 sequence: CSVVLQGGGSGDTQYF.

This rearrangement joins TRBV6-2 or TRBV6-3 to TRBJ1-2; there is no DNA to check the TCRdb D call of TRBD1. The length of the CDR3 is 16 residues. Germline V CDR1 and CDR2: MNHEY, SVGEGT. The CDR3 is CASSYSTKAGDYGYTF.

The chain has TRBV7-6 and TRBJ2-6; TCRdb names TRBD2, which stays unverified in the absence of DNA. Germline assignment: CDR1 SGHVS and CDR2 FNYEAQ. CDR3 length: 14 amino acids. The CDR3 loop is CASTEYTEELPLTF.

This chain joins TRBV29-1 and TRBJ2-5; TCRdb selects TRBD1, and the lack of DNA leaves this call unchecked. The CDR3 is made up of 14 amino acids. Germline CDR1 reads SQVTM; CDR2 reads ANQGSEA. CDR3 residues: CSVEEKGRGETQYF.

The V and J genes are TRBV7-9 and TRBJ2-3. Germline values: CDR1 SEHNR, CDR2 FQNEAQ (reference sequence). CDR3 length equals 12 residues. The CDR3 protein is CASSFHTDTQYF.

The chain links TRBV7-9 to TRBJ2-1; TCRdb returns TRBD2, unconfirmable since there is no DNA. The CDR3 loop spans 15 amino acids. Germline V gives CDR1 SEHNR, CDR2 FQNEAQ (reference sequence). CDR3 loop: CASSLGGGAYNEQFF.

The chain couples TRBV9 to TRBJ2-1; TCRdb returns TRBD1, unconfirmable since there is no DNA. CDR1 and CDR2 from the germline V gene are SGDLS and YYNGEE. CDR3 length: 19 residues. The CDR3 sequence: CASSEGPGPRSHSYNEQFF.

The CDR3 here is CASSYSTGLSETQYF. The chain has TRBV6-5 and TRBJ2-5; as DNA is missing, the TRBD2 call by TCRdb cannot be tested. The CDR3 runs to 15 residues. Germline V gives CDR1 MNHEY, CDR2 SVGAGI.

This chain uses TRBV7-7 with TRBJ1-1. The germline V gene encodes CDR1 SSHAT and CDR2 FNYEAQ (reference sequence). The CDR3 has 13 residues. The CDR3: CASSLGWATEAFF.

The chain is built from TRBV20-1 and TRBJ2-1; TCRdb gives TRBD1 as the D gene, but with no DNA this cannot be confirmed. The CDR3 is 14 residues long. CDR1 and CDR2 from the germline V gene are DFQATT and SNEGSKA (reference sequence). The CDR3 loop reads CSAARGSDYNEQFF.

The chain links TRBV28 to TRBJ2-1. The length of the CDR3 is 15 residues. CDR1 MDHEN and CDR2 SYDVKM come from the germline V gene. The CDR3 is CASTNTPRGYNEQFF.

The rearrangement links TRBV28 to TRBJ2-2; no DNA is available, so the TRBD2 call from TCRdb remains unchecked. The CDR3 is made up of 15 amino acids. CDR1 is MDHEN and CDR2 is SYDVKM in the germline V gene. CDR3 residues: CASSLLAAGTGELFF.

This chain joins TRBV7-9 and TRBJ1-5. CDR1 is SEHNR, CDR2 FQNEAQ, per germline (reference sequence). This CDR3 comprises 14 residues. This CDR3 is CASSLEQLNQPQHF. The full variable domain, in which reference TRBV7-9 and TRBJ1-5 provide the parts outside the CDR3, is DTGVSQNPRHKITKRGQNVTFRCDPISEHNRLYWYRQTLGQGPEFLTYFQNEAQLEKSRLLSDRFSAERPKGSFSTLEIQRTEQGDSAMYLCASSLEQLNQPQHFGDGTRLSIL.

The CDR3 sequence: CASAPNRGNYGYTF. The V and J genes are TRBV9 and TRBJ1-2; checking the TCRdb D call of TRBD1 is not possible without DNA. Looked up from germline, CDR1 is SGDLS and CDR2 is YYNGEE. The CDR3 runs to 14 residues.

The V call is TRBV28, the J call TRBJ1-1. In germline, CDR1 is MDHEN, CDR2 SYDVKM. The CDR3 runs 13 residues. The CDR3 sequence: CASSLPVNTEAFF.

This sequence joins TRBV3-1 and TRBJ2-7; TCRdb's assignment of TRBD1 cannot be checked, as there is no DNA. Germline CDR1 LGHDT, CDR2 YNNKEL (reference sequence). The CDR3 is 16 amino acids. CDR3 sequence reads: CASTPGTGQGAYEQYF.

CDR3 loop: CASSVQGGTGELLF. The gene calls are TRBV6-4 and TRBJ2-2; TCRdb names TRBD1, which stays unverified in the absence of DNA. Germline CDR1 reads MRHNA; CDR2 reads SNTAGT. The CDR3 has 14 amino acids.

The chain is built from TRBV4-2 and TRBJ1-1; TCRdb's D gene call, TRBD1, goes unchecked for lack of DNA. Looked up from germline, CDR1 is LGHNA and CDR2 is YNFKEQ. CDR3 size: 17 residues. The CDR3 spells CASSQAEDSDMNTEAFF.

The chain couples TRBV12-3 or TRBV12-4 to TRBJ2-1; there is no DNA to check the TCRdb D call of TRBD1. The CDR3 consists of 17 residues. CDR3 amino acids: CASSLEGGSSSYNEQFF.

The V and J genes are TRBV5-1 and TRBJ2-1. There are 17 residues in the CDR3. Germline V lookup: CDR1 SGHRS, CDR2 YFSETQ. The CDR3 here is CASSLAGVQVPYNEQFF.